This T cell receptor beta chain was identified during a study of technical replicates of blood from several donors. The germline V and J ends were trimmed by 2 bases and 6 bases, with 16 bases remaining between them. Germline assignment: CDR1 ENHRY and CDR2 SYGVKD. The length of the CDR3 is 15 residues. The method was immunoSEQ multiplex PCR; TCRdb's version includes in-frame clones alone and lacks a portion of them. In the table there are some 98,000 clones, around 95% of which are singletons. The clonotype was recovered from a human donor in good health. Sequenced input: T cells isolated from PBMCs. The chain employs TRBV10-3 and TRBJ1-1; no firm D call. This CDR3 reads CAISESGVGEPEAFF. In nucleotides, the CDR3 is TGTGCCATCAGTGAGAGCGGGGTTGGGGAACCTGAAGCTTTCTTT.